These T cell receptor beta chains were read from a single sample in a study of technical replicates of blood from several donors. Method: immunoSEQ multiplex PCR; TCRdb's copy keeps in-frame clones and lacks some. The repertoire holds 70,000 to 80,000 clones, with 90% to 95% as singletons. Sequenced: T cells isolated from PBMCs. These receptors originate from a human donor in good health. Some clones in this sample may be carry-over from other donors' samples. Each CDR3 is given without its conserved first and last residue. A D gene is named only where the DNA matches it firmly.

CDR3: ASSAGPSSYEQY
V: TRBV6-1
D: -
J: TRBJ2-7

CDR3: ASRTRDRAYEQY
V: TRBV27
D: TRBD1
J: TRBJ2-7

CDR3: ASSYSSGVGTEAF
V: TRBV6-5
D: -
J: TRBJ1-1

CDR3: ASSQVQGYSGNTIY
V: TRBV14
D: -
J: TRBJ1-3

CDR3: ASGDSPSYEQY
V: TRBV19
D: -
J: TRBJ2-7

CDR3: ASSQGRARARANYGYT
V: TRBV4-1
D: -
J: TRBJ1-2

CDR3: ASSQGVGLSYEQY
V: TRBV4-3
D: -
J: TRBJ2-7

CDR3: SARAQVEAF
V: TRBV20-1
D: -
J: TRBJ1-1

CDR3: ASSPRILAGGEQF
V: TRBV4-1
D: TRBD2
J: TRBJ2-1

CDR3: ASSANHRDTYTEAF
V: TRBV9
D: -
J: TRBJ1-1

CDR3: ASSDPGTGGGETQY
V: TRBV5-1
D: TRBD1
J: TRBJ2-5

CDR3: AWSVRETQY
V: TRBV30
D: -
J: TRBJ2-5

CDR3: ASSLGSQGGSYGYT
V: TRBV7-9
D: TRBD1
J: TRBJ1-2

CDR3: ASSLAGGFNEQF
V: TRBV5-1
D: TRBD2
J: TRBJ2-1

CDR3: ASSSGRAYEQY
V: TRBV7-9
D: -
J: TRBJ2-7

CDR3: AVRFRLKNDGYT
V: TRBV10-3
D: -
J: TRBJ1-2